Following are 13 T cell receptor beta chains from one sample sequenced in a study of blood T cell repertoires in COVID-19. Repertoires were generated with immunoSEQ multiplex PCR, while TCRdb's copy carries only in-frame clones and drops some. The table has roughly 120,000 clones, approximately 85% seen once; the top ten hold about 17%. The sequenced material came from peripheral blood. These receptors were taken from a woman aged 55-75 years with acute or convalescent COVID-19.

This chain connects TRBV25-1 to TRBJ2-5, with D possibly being TRBD1 (6 bases). This CDR3 comprises 15 residues. Per germline, CDR1 MGHDK and CDR2 SYGVNS. Trimming removed 3 bases at V and 0 bases at J, with 11 bases between. The CDR3: CASSDGWTDQETQYF. CDR3 bases: TGTGCCAGCAGTGATGGGTGGACAGACCAAGAGACCCAGTACTTC.

This clone was found once. The chain combines TRBV11-2 with TRBJ1-1, with TRBD1 matching over 9 bases. Trimming at V came to 5 bases and at J to 8 bases, leaving 6 bases not matched to a gene. From germline, CDR1 is SGHAT and CDR2 FQNNGV. This CDR3 is built from 13 residues. The CDR3 DNA sequence: TGTGCCAGCAGCACCTTACAGGGGGCGGAAGCTTTCTTT. Encoded protein: CASSTLQGAEAFF.

This chain joins TRBV24-1 and TRBJ2-3, with 13 bases that match TRBD2. The CDR3 length is 15 residues. The V gene's germline CDR1 is KGHDR and CDR2 SFDVKD. V gave up 7 bases and J gave up 1 base; unmatched junction bases: 1. CDR3 bases: TGTGCCACCAGCGGACTAGCGGGGGGCACAGATACGCAGTATTTT. It translates to CATSGLAGGTDTQYF.

The V call is TRBV5-8, the J call TRBJ1-1; 10 bases are shared with TRBD1. CDR3 length equals 14 residues. The germline gives CDR1 SGHTS, CDR2 YDEGEE. Losses at the gene ends were 2 bases for V and 4 bases for J; bases not matched to a gene: 2. In DNA form, the CDR3 reads TGTGCCAGCAGCTTTGACAGGGGGCGCACTGAAGCTTTCTTT. Translation gives CASSFDRGRTEAFF.

The rearrangement links TRBV6-5 to TRBJ1-5; D not certain. Germline CDR1 MNHEY, CDR2 SVGAGI. CDR3 length: 15 amino acids. Trimming left V 10 bases short and J 4 bases short, with 20 bases between. Here the CDR3 reads CATCASLFSNQPQHF. For the CDR3, the DNA is TGTGCCACGTGTGCGTCCCTCTTTAGTAATCAGCCCCAGCATTTT.

The J gene is TRBJ1-1, the V gene TRBV9, with D tentatively TRBD1 (5 bases). The CDR3 loop spans 15 amino acids. Germline CDR1 and CDR2: SGDLS and YYNGEE. V lost 3 bases and J lost 4, with 16 bases in between. CDR3 in DNA: TGTGCCAGCAGCGCACAGGCGACTGGGATCACTGAAGCTTTCTTT. Amino acids: CASSAQATGITEAFF.

The chain has TRBV6-5 and TRBJ1-1; no firm D call. V gave up 2 bases and J gave up 0 bases, with 7 bases separating them. CDR3 length equals 14 residues. Per germline, CDR1 MNHEY and CDR2 SVGAGI. CDR3 region: CASSYGGMNTEAFF. The DNA of the CDR3 is TGTGCCAGCAGTTACGGCGGGATGAACACTGAAGCTTTCTTT.

The chain recombines TRBV5-1 with TRBJ1-6; the D gene is possibly TRBD1 (5 bases). CDR3 size: 14 residues. Trimming shortened V by 4 bases and J by 9 bases, and 14 bases separated the two germline ends. The germline gives CDR1 SGHRS, CDR2 YFSETQ. The CDR3 sequence is CASSPPADSSPLHF. The CDR3 DNA reads as TGCGCCAGCAGCCCGCCGGCCGACAGTTCACCCCTCCACTTT.

The chain combines TRBV24-1 with TRBJ2-7; no clear D. The ends were cut back, 3 bases at V and 5 bases at J, with 13 bases in the middle. Germline CDR1 KGHDR, CDR2 SFDVKD. The CDR3 loop spans 14 amino acids. The CDR3 DNA follows: TGTGCCACCAGTGATGCATCTACAGTGGACGAGCAGTACTTC. It encodes CATSDASTVDEQYF.

V is TRBV27 and J is TRBJ2-5, with a weak D call TRBD2 (6 bases). With 6 bases removed from V and 2 bases from J, the gap between germline ends came to 16 bases. Germline values: CDR1 MNHEY, CDR2 SMNVEV (reference sequence). This CDR3 region has 15 residues. CDR3 sequence: CASRALGGGQETQYF. The CDR3 DNA follows: TGTGCCAGCAGGGCCTTGGGGGGTGGACAAGAGACCCAGTACTTC.

The genes are TRBV7-2 and TRBJ1-2, with 7 nucleotides matching TRBD1. Trimming at V came to 1 base and at J to 10 bases, leaving 6 bases not matched to a gene. The CDR3 spans 13 residues. In germline, CDR1 is SGHTA, CDR2 FQGNSA. CDR3 residues: CASSLGGTAPYTF. DNA for the CDR3: TGTGCCAGCAGCTTAGGTGGGACAGCGCCCTACACCTTC.

V is TRBV7-8 and J is TRBJ1-5; D ambiguous. CDR3 length: 12 residues. In germline, CDR1 is SGHVS, CDR2 FQNEAQ. V shed 5 bases and J shed 4 bases, with 6 bases lying between them. In nucleotides, the CDR3 is TGTGCCAGCAGCCCGGTTAATCAGCCCCAGCATTTT. Protein sequence: CASSPVNQPQHF.

The V and J genes are TRBV29-1 and TRBJ2-1, with a possible D match to TRBD2 (5 bases). CDR1 SQVTM and CDR2 ANQGSEA come from the germline V gene. V lost 7 bases and J 5 bases, leaving 15 bases between the germline ends. There are 13 residues in the CDR3. CDR3 DNA sequence: TGCAGCGCAGACGGGCGGGTCGACAATGAGCAGTTCTTC. It translates to CSADGRVDNEQFF.